The rows below give T cell receptor beta chains drawn from one sample of a study of T-cell reconstitution after alpha-beta-depleted transplantation in children. TCRdb analysed the PCR reads with MiXCR anew, one entry per CDR3 protein. The sample has some 600,000 distinct CDR3 sequences; under 15% are singletons. This specimen was PBMCs, mostly from graft donor cells, taken 360 days after TCRalphabeta/CD19-depleted stem cell transplant. These receptors were collected from a male patient younger than 18 who had a stem cell transplant for acute myeloid leukemia, so the T cells may come from the graft donor. CDR3s include the opening cysteine and the closing phenylalanine or tryptophan. D genes are given only for firm matches. Part of the rows lack a size; the others show once, few, many or a class for expanded clones.

cdr3_aa,cdr3_nt,clone_size,v_call,j_call,d_call
CASSSPVRRHQETQYF,TGTGCCAGCTCTTCTCCGGTGAGGAGGCACCAAGAGACCCAGTACTTC,-,TRBV18,TRBJ2-5,-
CASSMTPPTSGNYGYTF,TGTGCCAGTAGTATGACCCCTCCGACATCGGGGAACTATGGCTACACCTTC,-,TRBV19,TRBJ1-2,-
CSARFTPSYEGQYF,TGCAGTGCTAGATTCACTCCCTCCTACGAGGGGCAGTACTTC,few,TRBV20-1,TRBJ2-7,-
CSATRLRSGSPREQYF,TGCAGTGCCACCCGGTTAAGGAGCGGGAGTCCGAGAGAGCAGTACTTC,few,TRBV20-1,TRBJ2-7,TRBD2
CSVSRVLAAEQYF,TGCAGCGTAAGCCGCGTACTAGCGGCTGAGCAGTACTTC,few,TRBV29-1,TRBJ2-7,TRBD2
CSAPQVGGTDTQYF,TGCAGTGCTCCACAAGTGGGCGGCACAGATACGCAGTATTTT,few,TRBV20-1,TRBJ2-3,-
CASSQALGTINQPQHF,TGCGCCAGCAGCCAAGCTCTCGGGACAATCAATCAGCCCCAGCATTTT,-,TRBV4-3,TRBJ1-5,-
CASSPPFLRNGLQTQYF,TGTGCCAGCAGTCCGCCATTCCTGAGGAATGGTCTACAGACCCAGTACTTC,-,TRBV27,TRBJ2-5,-
CAISGSAPGNEQFF,TGTGCCATCAGTGGGTCGGCGCCGGGGAATGAGCAGTTCTTC,-,TRBV10-3,TRBJ2-1,-
CASSQATSGRASGEQYF,TGCGCCAGCAGCCAAGCTACTAGCGGGAGGGCCTCTGGCGAGCAGTACTTC,-,TRBV4-3,TRBJ2-7,TRBD2
CAWSVRTGELFF,TGTGCCTGGAGTGTACGGACCGGGGAGCTGTTTTTT,few,TRBV30,TRBJ2-2,-
CASSQDGINSPLHF,TGCGCCAGCAGCCAAGACGGGATCAATTCACCCCTCCACTTT,-,TRBV4-1,TRBJ1-6,-
CSVSLSGFGEQYF,TGCAGCGTGTCCCTCTCGGGGTTTGGCGAGCAGTACTTC,-,TRBV29-1,TRBJ2-7,-
CASSPALGVGADTQYF,TGTGCCAGCAGCCCCGCTCTAGGAGTCGGCGCAGATACGCAGTATTTT,few,TRBV5-5,TRBJ2-3,-
CASSHLSHYEQYF,TGTGCCAGCAGTCATCTTTCCCATTACGAGCAGTACTTC,few,TRBV12-3/TRBV12-4,TRBJ2-7,-
CSVRLNRENTGELFF,TGCAGCGTTAGATTGAACAGGGAGAACACCGGGGAGCTGTTTTTT,few,TRBV29-1,TRBJ2-2,-
CASTSTWAFTGELFF,TGTGCCAGCACCTCAACGTGGGCCTTCACCGGGGAGCTGTTTTTT,-,TRBV28,TRBJ2-2,-
CAWKLTSRIQETQYF,TGTGCCTGGAAGCTCACTTCCCGAATCCAAGAGACCCAGTACTTC,-,TRBV30,TRBJ2-5,-
CSVEEGPGGYTF,TGCAGCGTTGAGGAGGGACCAGGAGGCTACACCTTC,-,TRBV29-1,TRBJ1-2,-
CASSYPGGRNTEAFF,TGTGCCAGTAGTTACCCAGGGGGCCGGAACACTGAAGCTTTCTTT,-,TRBV19,TRBJ1-1,TRBD1
CASRRRDYSYEQYF,TGTGCCAGCAGACGCCGGGACTACTCCTACGAGCAGTACTTC,-,TRBV12-3/TRBV12-4,TRBJ2-7,TRBD2
CASSLFQGLAADTQYF,TGTGCCAGCAGCTTATTCCAGGGACTAGCGGCCGATACGCAGTATTTT,-,TRBV7-3,TRBJ2-3,TRBD2
CASSLVGDSRDTGELFF,TGTGCCAGCAGCTTAGTGGGGGACAGCCGCGACACCGGGGAGCTGTTTTTT,-,TRBV7-2,TRBJ2-2,TRBD1
CASSLLGLAGVTDTQYF,TGCGCCAGCAGCCTACTCGGACTAGCGGGAGTGACAGATACGCAGTATTTT,few,TRBV5-1,TRBJ2-3,TRBD2
CASSGDVARGGRSTDTQYF,TGTGCCAGCAGCGGGGATGTCGCCCGGGGTGGGAGGAGCACAGATACGCAGTATTTT,many,TRBV9,TRBJ2-3,-